This T cell receptor beta chain was recorded in a study of cytomegalovirus exposure and HLA in healthy donors. To note about this clone: Antigen specificity is unknown.

Study results and limitations: It was shown in a later analysis that HLA-associated TCR beta chains were more clonally expanded than other, equally common chains. Some TCR beta chains (about 170 of them) were listed as cytomegalovirus-associated.

60 Vbeta and 13 Jbeta primers were used in PCR. The repertoire was sequenced with immunoSEQ multiplex PCR; TCRdb's copy has only in-frame clones and lacks some. Among around 110,000 clones listed, roughly 80% were seen once. The sequence came from a man younger than 40 in good health and CMV-seronegative. The material sequenced was PBMCs.

The CDR3 is CASSPPPRGTPLDTQYF. CDR3 sequence (DNA): TGTGCCAGCTCACCACCACCGCGGGGGACACCGTTGGATACGCAGTATTTT. The chain recombines TRBV18 with TRBJ2-3; weak D call: TRBD2 (7 bases). The CDR3 loop spans 17 amino acids. In germline, CDR1 is KGHSH, CDR2 LQKENI. With 0 bases removed from V and 6 bases from J, the gap between germline ends came to 19 bases.